A selection of T cell receptor beta chains follows, all from one sample in a study of blood T cell repertoires in COVID-19. TCRdb's table, derived via immunoSEQ multiplex PCR, lists solely in-frame clones and lacks some. There are around 160,000 clones in the sample; more than 80% occur only once, and roughly 2.1% lies in the top ten. The sample consisted of peripheral blood. Every receptor here comes from a woman in her sixties or seventies with COVID-19, enrolled during active disease. CDR3s include the opening cysteine and the closing phenylalanine or tryptophan. The order of the fields is clone size, J gene, D gene, V gene, CDR3 protein, CDR3 DNA. The D gene is left open where the match is weak. Part of the rows lack a size; the others show once, few, many or a class for expanded clones.

size: -; J: TRBJ1-6; D: -; V: TRBV11-3; CDR3: CASSYRANSPLHF; DNA: TGTGCCAGCAGCTACAGGGCGAATTCACCCCTCCACTTT
size: -; J: TRBJ1-3; D: TRBD1; V: TRBV7-3; CDR3: CASSTGPGGAGNTIYF; DNA: TGTGCCAGCAGCACCGGACCAGGGGGCGCTGGAAACACCATATATTTT
size: -; J: TRBJ1-3; D: TRBD1; V: TRBV9; CDR3: CASSVDPRDRLGSGNTIYF; DNA: TGTGCCAGCAGCGTAGACCCCCGGGACAGGCTCGGCTCTGGAAACACCATATATTTT
size: -; J: TRBJ2-7; D: TRBD2; V: TRBV11-2; CDR3: CASSLGAGAYEQYF; DNA: TGTGCCAGCAGCTTAGGGGCGGGGGCCTACGAGCAGTACTTC
size: -; J: TRBJ1-1; D: TRBD1; V: TRBV3-1/TRBV3-2; CDR3: CASSLMNRGAFF; DNA: TGTGCCAGCAGCCTTATGAACAGGGGAGCTTTCTTT
size: -; J: TRBJ2-2; D: TRBD1; V: TRBV5-1; CDR3: CASSARDRVAGELFF; DNA: TGCGCCAGCAGCGCCCGGGACAGGGTTGCCGGGGAGCTGTTTTTT
size: few; J: TRBJ1-6; D: -; V: TRBV19; CDR3: CASSFTGSYNSPLHF; DNA: TGTGCCAGTAGCTTTACAGGATCCTATAATTCACCCCTCCACTTT
size: -; J: TRBJ2-7; D: -; V: TRBV30; CDR3: CASGQYEQYF; DNA: TGTGCCTCAGGACAGTACGAGCAGTACTTC
size: -; J: TRBJ1-2; D: -; V: TRBV13; CDR3: CASSRRNRADYGYTF; DNA: TGTGCCAGCAGCCGACGCAACAGGGCTGACTATGGCTACACCTTC
size: -; J: TRBJ2-7; D: -; V: TRBV10-1; CDR3: CAIQRPVGEQYF; DNA: TGCGCCATCCAACGTCCGGTTGGCGAGCAGTACTTC
size: once; J: TRBJ2-2; D: -; V: TRBV3-1/TRBV3-2; CDR3: CASSDTHRNTGELFF; DNA: TGTGCCAGCAGCGACACCCATAGAAACACCGGGGAGCTGTTTTTT
size: few; J: TRBJ1-1; D: -; V: TRBV7-3; CDR3: CASSLTRGRNTEAFF; DNA: TGTGCCAGCAGCTTAACAAGGGGCCGGAACACTGAAGCTTTCTTT
size: -; J: TRBJ1-2; D: TRBD1; V: TRBV7-2; CDR3: CASSSDRGVYYGYTF; DNA: TGTGCCAGCAGCTCGGACAGGGGCGTTTACTATGGCTACACCTTC
size: -; J: TRBJ1-2; D: TRBD1; V: TRBV6-5; CDR3: CASSYGTAHGYTF; DNA: TGTGCCAGCAGTTACGGGACAGCCCATGGCTACACCTTC
size: -; J: TRBJ1-3; D: TRBD1; V: TRBV7-9; CDR3: CASSTGQGSGNTIYF; DNA: TGTGCCAGCAGCACGGGACAGGGGAGTGGAAACACCATATATTTT
size: -; J: TRBJ1-6; D: -; V: TRBV27; CDR3: CASSYKQGRNSPLHF; DNA: TGTGCCAGCAGTTACAAACAGGGTAGGAATTCACCCCTCCACTTT
size: -; J: TRBJ2-4; D: TRBD1; V: TRBV3-1/TRBV3-2; CDR3: CASSQLIGTGNGAKNIQYF; DNA: TGTGCCAGCAGCCAATTAATCGGGACAGGGAATGGGGCCAAAAACATTCAGTACTTC
size: -; J: TRBJ1-5; D: -; V: TRBV5-1; CDR3: CASSLRPGDFAEPQHF; DNA: TGCGCCAGCAGCTTGCGTCCAGGGGATTTTGCTGAGCCCCAGCATTTT
size: once; J: TRBJ1-1; D: TRBD1; V: TRBV5-4; CDR3: CASSLTSGGMNTEAFF; DNA: TGTGCCAGCAGCTTGACTTCAGGGGGCATGAACACTGAAGCTTTCTTT
size: -; J: TRBJ1-2; D: -; V: TRBV29-1; CDR3: CSVETGVYGYTF; DNA: TGCAGCGTTGAAACAGGCGTCTATGGCTACACCTTC
size: -; J: TRBJ1-1; D: -; V: TRBV7-2; CDR3: CASSLSQPRGAAFF; DNA: TGTGCCAGCAGCTTATCCCAGCCCCGAGGAGCAGCTTTCTTT
size: -; J: TRBJ1-1; D: TRBD1; V: TRBV7-6; CDR3: CASSGDRGLNTEAFF; DNA: TGTGCCAGCAGCGGGGACAGGGGACTGAACACTGAAGCTTTCTTT
size: -; J: TRBJ1-2; D: -; V: TRBV4-1; CDR3: CASSQPGGLNYGYTF; DNA: TGCGCCAGCAGCCAGCCGGGGGGCCTTAACTATGGCTACACCTTC
size: -; J: TRBJ1-1; D: TRBD1; V: TRBV28; CDR3: CASSTTGESGEAFF; DNA: TGTGCCAGCAGCACGACAGGGGAATCGGGGGAAGCTTTCTTT
size: -; J: TRBJ1-1; D: TRBD1; V: TRBV5-1; CDR3: CASSSTGGSLNTEAFF; DNA: TGCGCCAGCAGCTCTACAGGGGGCTCCCTGAACACTGAAGCTTTCTTT
size: -; J: TRBJ1-6; D: -; V: TRBV7-2; CDR3: CASDPLGRGVSPLHF; DNA: TGTGCCAGCGACCCTCTAGGCAGGGGAGTCTCACCCCTCCACTTT
size: once; J: TRBJ2-2; D: -; V: TRBV11-3; CDR3: CASSLDRGELFF; DNA: TGTGCCAGCAGCTTAGATCGCGGGGAGCTGTTTTTT
size: -; J: TRBJ1-5; D: TRBD1; V: TRBV7-2; CDR3: CASSSQGAEPQHF; DNA: TGTGCCAGCAGCTCACAGGGGGCTGAGCCCCAGCATTTT
size: -; J: TRBJ1-5; D: TRBD1; V: TRBV29-1; CDR3: CSVVWQGAAQPQHF; DNA: TGCAGCGTTGTCTGGCAGGGGGCCGCTCAGCCCCAGCATTTT
size: -; J: TRBJ1-5; D: -; V: TRBV29-1; CDR3: CSVGGVGPQHF; DNA: TGCAGCGTTGGGGGGGTTGGGCCCCAGCATTTT
size: -; J: TRBJ1-2; D: -; V: TRBV5-1; CDR3: CASSFELGSSGGYTF; DNA: TGCGCCAGCAGCTTCGAATTGGGGAGCAGCGGGGGCTACACCTTC
size: -; J: TRBJ1-1; D: -; V: TRBV7-9; CDR3: CASSLQNTNPNTEAFF; DNA: TGTGCCAGCAGCTTACAGAATACTAACCCGAACACTGAAGCTTTCTTT